This T cell receptor beta chain was recorded in a study of control samples from healthy donors and cancer patients (dated by TCRdb to the early 2020s). For CDR1 and CDR2, the germline V gene lists KGHSH and LQKENI. Spanning cysteine to phenylalanine, the CDR3 consists of 15 amino acids. Only the CDR3 portion is preserved as DNA: 45 bases, with reading frame beginning at the first base. At the junction V is shortened by 3 bases and J by 3 bases; bases outside the gene matches: 7. Library preparation used the immunoSEQ multiplex PCR assay. TCRdb holds this immuneACCESS table with in-frame rearrangements only. Some clones are missing; in checked studies, unresolved V genes explain under half, and the rest has no known cause. Across this sample there are roughly 400,000 clones, with approximately 92% seen only once. Of the sample, around 6.5% is held by the ten largest clones. Comment on this clone: Its recognized antigen is unknown. No base-level quality is on record; no much larger clone is a single base apart.

Input material: PBMCs. The TCR sequence derives from a man aged 35-49 years with head and neck cancer. The chain links TRBV18 with TRBJ2-7, with 8 bases in between that match TRBD2. CDR3 reads: CASSPAGGEVYEQYF. The DNA sequence reads TGTGCCAGCTCACCTGCGGGGGGAGAGGTCTACGAGCAGTACTTC.